The T cell receptor (beta chain) described here comes from a study of T cells in pancreatic ductal adenocarcinoma (dated by TCRdb to the late 2010s). Context from the whole study: To learn about the adaptive T-cell response arising naturally, investigators profiled where tumor-infiltrating CD8+ T cells, together with suppressive cells, were located within resected pancreatic ductal adenocarcinoma, how abundant they were, and what qualities they showed. Study-wide conclusions, independent of this receptor: Because inoperable disease is present at presentation in most pancreatic cancer patients, the resected cohort was biased toward the minority with early-stage disease. Compared with tumor samples, blood samples had more total productive templates and 8 to 8.5-fold more unique clonotypes. Comparisons of clonality between tumor and blood may be biased toward lower diversity because tumors are enriched in CD45RO+ effector T cells rather than naive T cells. T-cell clonality did not differ significantly between tumor and blood, with mean clonality roughly 0.11 in tumors and 0.065 to 0.09 in blood.

The selected pancreatic ductal adenocarcinoma patients had received surgery without neoadjuvant therapy. Peripheral blood was collected in heparin tubes, and PBMCs were then isolated from the blood with a histopaque density gradient and cryopreserved in about 11% DMSO. Using the DNeasy Blood and Tissue Kit along with Proteinase K and RNase treatment, genomic DNA was extracted from over 5 PBMC specimens and 9 flash-frozen tumor specimens. Including cysteine and phenylalanine, the CDR3 has 16 amino acids. The entry retains the CDR3 DNA only, 48 bases that are in frame from base 1. At the junction V is shortened by 4 bases and J by 7 bases, with 23 bases in between. Note on this clone: Its antigen specificity is not known. No much larger clone exists at a distance of one base, and base qualities are not known.

TCR beta CDR3 regions were amplified from genomic DNA using the immunoSEQ hsTCRB kit. High-throughput TRB CDR3 sequencing was performed on an Illumina HiSeq system. Processing in the source paper ran as follows. The immunoSEQ software was used to analyze the sequencing reads, and any nonproductive sequences containing premature stops or frame-shifts were left out. Repertoire clonality was computed as one minus Shannon entropy normalized by log2 of the number of unique productive sequences. The clones in this table, taken by TCRdb from immuneACCESS, are in-frame only. Not every clone is retained; where verified, under half of the shortfall comes from an unresolved V gene, and the cause of the rest is unknown. That table supplies the V and J calls and clone size; D and trimming were determined from the DNA. Counted in this sample were approximately 12,000 clones; 86% of them appeared once. Roughly 18% of the sample goes to the ten largest clones.

The receptor's source is a human donor with pancreatic ductal adenocarcinoma. The chain is made from TRBV5-3 and TRBJ2-5; the D region is possibly TRBD1 or TRBD2, each matching across 6 bases. TRBV5-3 counts as an open reading frame of uncertain function. What was sequenced was PBMCs. CDR3 sequence: CARSMRRGLSGGTQYF. The DNA reads as follows: TGTGCCAGAAGCATGCGCAGGGGCCTCTCCGGGGGGACCCAGTACTTC.